In this sample, the clone carrying this TCR beta chain turned up many times. The antigen remains unidentified. The data are from a study of regulatory T cells in long-lasting Graves disease. The study's findings and limits: Persistent Graves' patients showed less TCR diversity than newly diagnosed ones. Repertoires from persistent disease leaned toward TRBV28, TRBJ1-2 and TRBJ2-5.

Trimming pared 4 bases from V and 6 bases from J, leaving 15 bases between. The CDR3 is 14 amino acids. The germline gives CDR1 SGHTA, CDR2 FQGNSA. Time point of the sample: newly diagnosed GD, antithyroid drugs for less than 3 months. The TCR library was prepared using RNA isolated from PBMCs. Construction of TCR beta libraries relied on iRepertoire HTBI primers and on Arm-PCR targeting CDR3 regions. TCRdb reprocessed the multiplex PCR reads via MiXCR and lists one record per CDR3 protein. The sample lists just over 600,000 distinct CDR3 sequences, roughly 16% occurring once. These data also featured in a second study, about T cells in Graves' hyperthyroidism and ophthalmopathy. Per that paper: Diagnosis of hyperthyroidism was new in patients aged 18 to 65, and its duration was under 2 months.

This TCR was recovered from a woman aged 25 to 39 with Graves disease. This specimen was peripheral blood mononuclear cells (PBMCs), taken at new diagnosis, from a patient treated with antithyroid drugs. The rearrangement uses TRBV7-2 and TRBJ2-5; D uncertain. DNA for the CDR3: TGTGCCAGCAGCTCGGACCCGGCTTGGAAGACCCAGTACTTC. It codes for CASSSDPAWKTQYF. Looking up the rest from reference TRBV7-2 and TRBJ2-5 gives the full variable domain: GAGVSQSPSNKVTEKGKDVELRCDPISGHTALYWYRQSLGQGLEFLIYFQGNSAPDKSGLPSDRFSAERTGGSVSTLTIQRTQQEDSAVYLCASSSDPAWKTQYFGPGTRLLVL.